The clone carrying this TCR beta chain was found a few times. Its antigen is as yet unknown. These data are taken from a study of T-cell memory formation after mild COVID-19. Study information: The TCR clusters were mostly specific to one donor. Study conclusions and caveats: CD4+ bias marked clones expanding day 15 to 37, unlike balanced contracting clones.

TCRdb recomputed calls from the 5' RACE reads with MiXCR, one row per CDR3 protein. In the table there are 550,000 to 700,000 distinct CDR3 sequences, 18% of which are singletons. Losses at the gene ends were 1 base for V and 6 bases for J; bases not matched to a gene: 7. Germline values: CDR1 SGHTA, CDR2 FQGNSA. The CDR3 loop spans 17 amino acids. The chain employs TRBV7-2 and TRBJ2-2, with 11 bases lining up with TRBD2. Sequencing was carried out using PBMCs or a T cell subset sorted from them (not recorded which). The receptor's source is an adult woman who had mild COVID-19 (a few samples of this study predate the infection). Cell type and time point are not known. Here the CDR3 reads CASSLDFSGGAAGELFF. The DNA for the CDR3 is TGTGCCAGCAGCTTAGACTTTAGCGGGGGGGCAGCCGGGGAGCTGTTTTTT.